This TCR beta chain emerged from a study of cytomegalovirus exposure and HLA in healthy donors listed by TCRdb under 2017. Broadly, across the study: According to an earlier analysis of 550 to 700 of the donors, some 180 million T cells yielded over 100 million unique TCR beta sequences and about 300 Gb of sequence data. A separate validation cohort of 100 to 150 different subjects was used in addition to the roughly 620-subject first cohort. The study combined high-throughput TCR immunosequencing, statistical association of individual TCRs with disease status, and machine learning to predict cytomegalovirus infection status. Across 398 genotyped donors of the cohort, an average of roughly 250,000 unique TCR beta nucleotide sequences per donor were sequenced, and approximately 17% of those sequences were non-productive. Typing coverage differed by locus: A, B, C, DRB1 and DQB1 were typed in about 629-630 donors, DQA1 in about 550, DPA1 in some 600, and DPB1 in just under 490. Roughly 5 DR-DQ haplotypes were handled as single units for association and clustering because linkage in the cohort was strong. Of the 350 to 450 genotyped donors, 65% to 90% were placed in the genetic ancestry cluster associated with self-reported Caucasian donors. In the later analysis, no new phenotypic data were used to find candidate immune exposures; instead, reliance was placed on TCR beta sequences and their occurrence across donors. Every discovery cohort repertoire had been produced on one sequencing platform. Using immunosequencing, the study profiled T cell repertoires from some 670 subjects and related those repertoires to cytomegalovirus serostatus. The study was designed to test whether signatures of past pathogen exposure could be identified by cataloging public T cell receptors. HLA typing included class I and class II loci at four-digit resolution. Donor age, sex, ethnicity and CMV serostatus were collected together with the repertoire data. In a later genetic analysis, genome-wide SNP genotypes for 398 of the 666 donors were used, and that subset was treated as a discovery cohort. In an earlier analysis of several hundred of the donors, high-throughput TCR beta sequencing was used to judge whether each TCR beta V gene segment behaved as functional or pseudogenic. An early release covering roughly 600 HLA-typed donors comprised about 320 gigabases of sequencing data and around 80 million unique TCR sequences. A later analysis re-examined previously published TCR beta repertoires from several hundred donors and added high-resolution HLA genotyping to investigate patterns of TCR occurrence.

Study-wide findings and limitations: A cluster of highly shared sequence variants was judged likely to represent a technical artifact of the sequencing pipeline. Linkage disequilibrium might explain the correlated functional status among segregating V segments, but an unknown experimental factor could not be ruled out. Because the 87-base-pair reads could not distinguish some IMGT-functional V segments, including TRBV6-2 and TRBV6-3, those segments were excluded. Because counts were too low, fewer than 20 rarely observed V segments, including chromosome 9 orphons, were excluded from the earlier analysis of several hundred of the donors. According to the authors, the approach could potentially be generalized to other disease states and immunological phenotypes. Several of the top co-occurrence clusters appeared to be linked to parvovirus B19, influenza, CMV and Epstein-Barr virus, according to a later analysis. The study listed 170 or so TCR beta chains as associated with cytomegalovirus. A further reported finding was that TCR beta sequences accurately predicted the HLA-A and HLA-B alleles for most subjects in the first cohort. At a false discovery rate of 0.05, a later analysis linked around 15,000 TCR beta sequences to specific HLA alleles. An association between a missense DCLRE1C variant and V-gene and J-gene trimming of TCR beta chains was found in a later genetic analysis and replicated in an independent cohort. In a later analysis, HLA-associated TCR beta chains were found to be more clonally expanded and to have lower generation probabilities than equally common non-associated chains. In a later analysis, the rate of TCR association differed among HLA loci, with DRB1 alleles having the most associated TCRs and HLA-C alleles having the fewest. In a later genetic analysis, fewer N-insertions in productive TCRs were reported among donors in an Asian-associated ancestry cluster than the roughly 670-donor mean. Because HLA typing was unavailable for some donors at each locus, only the typed subset was used in association tests. Immune exposure information for the cohort was limited to CMV serostatus. This cohort had only TCR beta chains sequenced, and the lack of alpha or paired-chain data limited which features could be detected. Strong co-occurrence of HLA alleles, especially DR and DQ, made assigning TCR associations to individual alleles difficult. In an earlier analysis of a few hundred of the donors, most TCR beta V segments were observed in productive rearrangements about 87% or about 30% of the time, broadly matching IMGT annotations. Across donors, most TCR sequences were observed very rarely, whereas some public TCRs were present in many individuals. Most CMV-associated TCR beta chains appeared to be HLA-restricted in a later analysis, and the HLA associations seemed to be driven largely by CMV exposure. In both the original and validation cohorts, the classifier was reported to diagnose cytomegalovirus status with high specificity and sensitivity. Three of the identified cytomegalovirus-associated TCR beta chains were confirmed in vitro to be specific for cytomegalovirus antigens. Sequencing depth was assumed to be roughly uniform across donors in the presence/absence analyses, though that assumption may not hold.

The CDR3 contains 14 residues, cysteine and phenylalanine counted. Only the CDR3 DNA stays, 42 bases, in frame from base 1. Trimmed from V: 4 bases; trimmed from J: 3 bases; junction bases lacking a gene match: 5. Reading the germline V gene gives CDR1 SGHRS and CDR2 YFSETQ. The cohort consisted of 600 to 700 healthy bone marrow donors. All cohort members were sampled while nominally healthy, although unrecorded immune exposures were likely present. The donor tested CMV seropositive and was one of the 289 seropositive cohort members. A peripheral blood sample was collected from each donor, and TCR beta sequencing was performed on peripheral blood mononuclear cells. Genomic DNA was extracted from the blood cell samples with the Qiagen DNeasy Blood Extraction Kit. The library was made by the immunoSEQ multiplex PCR assay. The multiplex PCR relied on a mix of 60 forward primers for TCR Vbeta segments and 13 reverse primers for TCR Jbeta segments. The CDR3 region of rearranged TCR beta genes was amplified from genomic DNA by a multiplex PCR assay. Amplified TCR beta libraries were sequenced as 87-base-pair reads on the Illumina HiSeq System. Per the source publication's procedure: Across the 666 repertoires, a later analysis counted around 80 million unique TCR beta chains, 9.5 million to 12 million of which were shared by at least two donors. A nearest-neighbor algorithm error-corrected the raw reads and collapsed the reads into unique sequences, merging closely related sequences to remove PCR and sequencing errors. CDR3 sequences were aligned to IMGT reference sequences to assign V, D and J gene segments. For a sequence to be retained, at least a six-nucleotide match to both a V gene segment and a J gene segment was required. Rearrangements were called productive when the CDR3 lacked stop codons and stayed in frame with V and J; all others were non-productive. CDR3 was defined according to IMGT convention as the region running from the second conserved V-encoded cysteine to the conserved J-encoded phenylalanine. In an earlier analysis of some 550 of the donors, sequences lacking an unambiguous match to a single V gene segment were excluded. In an earlier analysis of 587 of the donors, V segments were called functional above 56.7% productive rearrangements and were called segregating when the between-donor standard deviation exceeded 5%. A statistical classification framework was built to diagnose cytomegalovirus status from the catalog of TCR beta chain sequences. V and J gene assignment, in a later analysis, came from comparing TCR nucleotide sequences with IMGT/GENE-DB human TR gene sequences. Using the TCRdist pipeline, a later analysis assigned CDR3 sequences along with most-parsimonious VDJ recombination scenarios. A later analysis defined each TCR beta chain by its CDR3 amino acid sequence plus V-gene family, and excluded reads lacking a unique V-gene family. To address suspected cross-contamination and a sequencing artifact, a later analysis removed a few hundred highly shared, low-generation-probability nucleotide sequences. In a later analysis, a clonal expansion index for each public chain was calculated from normalized within-repertoire ranks of inferred template counts. In a later analysis, generation probabilities were computed using a VDJ recombination model fitted to out-of-frame rearrangements, and the results were checked against IGoR. Hypergeometric tests were used in a later analysis to score TCR-TCR, TCR-HLA and TCR-CMV co-occurrence, with a repertoire-size bias correction applied to the TCR pairs. To estimate false discovery rates, a later analysis permuted the HLA or CMV assignments 20 times. In a later analysis, co-occurring TCRs were grouped with DBSCAN, and TCRdist sequence similarity was added when clustering was performed within HLA-allele-positive subsets. Co-occurrence clustering excluded repertoires with fewer than 30,000 or more than 120,000 public chains, plus five with anomalous nucleotide sharing. TCRdb took this table from immuneACCESS and kept in-frame rearrangements with V and J called. Such tables lack part of the clones; where checked against another copy, unresolved V genes explain under half of the gap, and the rest is unexplained. V, J and clone size derive from that table, while D and trimming were established from the DNA sequence. The sample yields 150,000 to 200,000 clones; about 80% were counted once. About 1.5% of the sample belongs to the ten largest clones.

Details on this clone: This receptor's antigen is unknown. Base qualities are not recorded, but no much larger clone differs from it by a single base.

Input material: PBMCs. Here the chain combines TRBV5-1 and TRBJ2-7; 9 junctional bases match TRBD1. This sequence was found in a young woman in good health and CMV-seropositive. The CDR3: CASSEGQGYYEQYF. The DNA is TGCGCCAGCAGCGAGGGACAGGGATACTACGAGCAGTACTTC. With the rest looked up from the reference TRBV5-1 and TRBJ2-7 genes rather than sequenced, the full variable domain is KAGVTQTPRYLIKTRGQQVTLSCSPISGHRSVSWYQQTPGQGLQFLFEYFSETQRNKGNFPGRFSGRQFSNSRSEMNVSTLELGDSALYLCASSEGQGYYEQYFGPGTRLTVT.